The 3 T cell receptor beta chains reported below all come from one sample, sequenced in a study of blood T cell repertoires in COVID-19. The method was immunoSEQ multiplex PCR; TCRdb's version includes in-frame clones alone and lacks a portion of them. In the table there are 150,000 or so clones, roughly 89% of which are singletons. What was sequenced was peripheral blood. These receptors originate from a man aged 55 to 70 with active or convalescent COVID-19.

This chain links TRBV5-6 with TRBJ2-1; D is perhaps TRBD2 (6 bases). V dropped 4 bases and J dropped 3 bases, with 17 bases sitting between them. The length of the CDR3 is 16 residues. Per germline, CDR1 SGHDT and CDR2 YYEEEE. The CDR3 is CASSPRPGLRYNEQFF. The CDR3 DNA sequence: TGTGCCAGCAGCCCCCGACCGGGACTTCGCTACAATGAGCAGTTCTTC.

This rearrangement joins TRBV11-2 to TRBJ2-1; TRBD2 agrees at 14 bases. CDR3 length: 16 residues. J was trimmed by 3 bases and V by 3 bases; bases with no gene match: 1. Germline loops: CDR1 SGHAT, CDR2 FQNNGV. CDR3 region: CASSLTSGRVYNEQFF. In DNA, the CDR3 is TGTGCCAGCAGCTTGACTAGCGGGAGGGTCTACAATGAGCAGTTCTTC.

This clone was counted once. Written as DNA, the CDR3 is TGTGCCAGCACCGAAGGTGTAGGGGGGGTCCATCAGCCCCAGCATTTT. This gives the protein CASTEGVGGVHQPQHF. The J gene is TRBJ1-5, the V gene TRBV2; maybe TRBD1 (6 bases). The CDR3 is made up of 16 amino acids. V was clipped by 7 bases and J by 5 bases, with 21 bases between them. The germline gives CDR1 SNHLY, CDR2 FYNNEI.